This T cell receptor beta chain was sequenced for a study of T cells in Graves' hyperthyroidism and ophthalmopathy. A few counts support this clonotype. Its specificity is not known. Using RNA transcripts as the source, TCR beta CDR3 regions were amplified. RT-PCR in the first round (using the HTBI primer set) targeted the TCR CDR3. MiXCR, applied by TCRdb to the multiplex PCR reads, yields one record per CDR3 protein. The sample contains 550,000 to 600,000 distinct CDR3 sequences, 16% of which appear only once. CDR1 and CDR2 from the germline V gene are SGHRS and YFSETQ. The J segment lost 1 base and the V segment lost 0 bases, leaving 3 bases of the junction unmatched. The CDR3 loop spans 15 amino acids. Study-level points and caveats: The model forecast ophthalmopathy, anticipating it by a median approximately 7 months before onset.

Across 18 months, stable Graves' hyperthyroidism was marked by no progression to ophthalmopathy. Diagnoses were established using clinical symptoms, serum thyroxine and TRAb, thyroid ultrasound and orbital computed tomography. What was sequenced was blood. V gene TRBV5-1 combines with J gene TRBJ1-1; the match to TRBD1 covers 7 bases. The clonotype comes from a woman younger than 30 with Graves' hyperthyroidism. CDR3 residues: CASSLVGQKNTEAFF. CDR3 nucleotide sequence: TGCGCCAGCAGCTTGGTGGGACAGAAGAACACTGAAGCTTTCTTT.